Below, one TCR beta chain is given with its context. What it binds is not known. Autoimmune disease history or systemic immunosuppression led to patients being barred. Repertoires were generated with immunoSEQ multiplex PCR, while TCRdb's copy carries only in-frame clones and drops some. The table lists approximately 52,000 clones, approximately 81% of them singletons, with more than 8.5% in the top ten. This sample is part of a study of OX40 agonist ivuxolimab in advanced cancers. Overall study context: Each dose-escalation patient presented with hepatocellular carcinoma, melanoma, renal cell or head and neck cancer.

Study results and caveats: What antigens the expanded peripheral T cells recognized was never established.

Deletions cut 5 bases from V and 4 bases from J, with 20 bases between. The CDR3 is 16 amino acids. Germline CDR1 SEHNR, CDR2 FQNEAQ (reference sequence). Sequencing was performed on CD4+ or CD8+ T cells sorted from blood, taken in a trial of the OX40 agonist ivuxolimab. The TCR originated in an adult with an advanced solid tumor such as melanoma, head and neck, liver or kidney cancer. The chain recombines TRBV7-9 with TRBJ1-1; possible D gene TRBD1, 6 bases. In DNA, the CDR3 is TGTGCCAGCAGCCGACAAGGGGGGGGCAAGAGCACTGAAGCTTTCTTT. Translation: CASSRQGGGKSTEAFF.